These 16 T cell receptor beta chains were all obtained from the same sample, sequenced in a study of glioma-infiltrating T cells after dendritic cell vaccination. Libraries were prepared by immunoSEQ multiplex PCR; TCRdb keeps only in-frame clonotypes and omits some of them. The sample comprises roughly 96,000 clones, about four fifths of which are singletons, and around 6% rests with the top ten. The source material was blood, sampled before dendritic cell vaccination. The source of these receptors is a human donor with glioblastoma.

The sample holds a few counts of this clone. The chain is built from TRBV27 and TRBJ2-7; 8 positions agree with TRBD1. The CDR3 sequence is 17 residues long. The germline gives CDR1 MNHEY, CDR2 SMNVEV (reference sequence). V lost 6 bases and J lost 5; bases outside the gene matches: 18. In DNA form, the CDR3 reads TGTGCCAGCAGATCCCCACATGGGCAGGGGGCGATAAACGAGCAGTACTTC. Protein product: CASRSPHGQGAINEQYF.

The genes are TRBV6-5 and TRBJ2-3, with a tentative D call TRBD2 (6 bases). CDR1 and CDR2 from the germline V gene are MNHEY and SVGAGI. Trimming cost V 0 bases and J 3 bases, with 13 bases left between them. The CDR3 sequence is 16 residues long. CDR3 sequence: CASSYSALLATDTQYF. The CDR3 DNA reads as TGTGCCAGCAGTTACTCTGCCTTACTAGCAACAGATACGCAGTATTTT.

The CDR3 coding sequence is TGTGCCATCAGTGAGTCGTTCGTAGGGGCCCTTCGTGGCTACACCTTC. Translating gives CAISESFVGALRGYTF. The chain uses TRBV10-3 and TRBJ1-2; maybe TRBD1 (5 bases). Per the germline V gene, CDR1 is ENHRY and CDR2 is SYGVKD. The ends were cut back, 0 bases at V and 7 bases at J, with 18 bases in the middle. This CDR3 spans 16 amino acids.

V gene TRBV5-1 combines with J gene TRBJ2-7; D gene unclear. The CDR3 consists of 14 residues. The V end was cut by 0 bases, the J end by 5 bases, with 12 bases between. Germline V CDR1 and CDR2: SGHRS, YFSETQ. CDR3 DNA: TGCGCCAGCAGCTTGGACAGCTTCCTTAACGAGCAGTACTTC. Translation: CASSLDSFLNEQYF. The whole variable domain, filled in from reference TRBV5-1 and TRBJ2-7, reads KAGVTQTPRYLIKTRGQQVTLSCSPISGHRSVSWYQQTPGQGLQFLFEYFSETQRNKGNFPGRFSGRQFSNSRSEMNVSTLELGDSALYLCASSLDSFLNEQYFGPGTRLTVT.

The chain employs TRBV7-2 and TRBJ2-3; the D gene is possibly TRBD2 (5 bases). The CDR3 totals 14 residues. Trimming removed 4 bases from V and 6 bases from J, with 14 bases in between. Germline values: CDR1 SGHTA, CDR2 FQGNSA. This chain's CDR3 is CASSYRTPGDTQYF. CDR3 coding DNA: TGTGCCAGCAGCTACCGGACTCCGGGGGATACGCAGTATTTT.

The chain is built from TRBV10-2 and TRBJ2-1; 10 nucleotides match TRBD2. The CDR3 is 16 residues long. Germline loops: CDR1 WSHSY, CDR2 SAAADI. After removal of 4 bases from V and 5 bases from J, the junction contained 8 bases not matched to a gene. DNA of the CDR3: TGCGCCAGCAGTGTACTTTGGCTAGCGGGAGACAATGAGCAGTTCTTC. Translation: CASSVLWLAGDNEQFF.

V and J are TRBV28 and TRBJ2-7, with 8 nucleotides matching TRBD2. Germline CDR1 is MDHEN and CDR2 is SYDVKM. V dropped 5 bases and J dropped 2; count of bases not matched to a gene: 5. This CDR3 is 14 amino acids long. CDR3 protein: CASSVAGLTYEQYF. The CDR3 region has the DNA TGTGCCAGCAGTGTAGCGGGGTTAACCTACGAGCAGTACTTC.

V is TRBV2 and J is TRBJ2-2; 14 positions agree with TRBD2. Germline trimming cut 8 bases from V and 4 bases from J; bases unmatched to any gene: 9. This CDR3 is 17 amino acids long. Germline-derived CDR1 and CDR2 are SNHLY and FYNNEI. The CDR3 DNA reads TGTGCCAGCCTAGGGGGACTAGCGGGGGCCTTCACCGGGGAGCTGTTTTTT. It translates to CASLGGLAGAFTGELFF.

The chain couples TRBV29-1 to TRBJ1-1, with TRBD1 identical over 11 bases. Germline CDR1 and CDR2: SQVTM and ANQGSEA. The CDR3 runs 18 residues. V gave up 0 bases and J gave up 5 bases; unmatched junction bases: 14. The CDR3 coding sequence is TGCAGCGTTGAAGATGTGTGGGACAGGGGGTTGGTAAGGACTGAAGCTTTCTTT. Residues: CSVEDVWDRGLVRTEAFF. The variable domain in full, completed from reference TRBV29-1 and TRBJ1-1, reads SAVISQKPSRDICQRGTSLTIQCQVDSQVTMMFWYRQQPGQSLTLIATANQGSEATYESGFVIDKFPISRPNLTFSTLTVSNMSPEDSSIYLCSVEDVWDRGLVRTEAFFGQGTRLTVV.

In regard to this clone: Within the sample, other DNA sequences also encode this same CDR3. The chain links TRBV6-1 to TRBJ2-7; TRBD2 matches 7 bases. After removal of 6 bases from V and 0 bases from J, the junction contained 2 bases not matched to a gene. The CDR3 has 13 residues. Germline-derived CDR1 and CDR2 are MNHNS and SASEGT. CDR3 in DNA: TGTGCCAGCAGCCGCGGGGGCTCCTACGAGCAGTACTTC. This encodes CASSRGGSYEQYF.

The chain joins TRBV10-3 to TRBJ2-7, with a possible D match to TRBD2 (5 bases). Trimming shortened V by 11 bases and J by 1 base, and 9 bases separated the two germline ends. The germline V gene encodes CDR1 ENHRY and CDR2 SYGVKD. This CDR3 comprises 11 residues. DNA for the CDR3: TGTGCCGCGAGGGAGTCCTACGAGCAGTACTTC. Its translation is CAARESYEQYF.

This chain joins TRBV7-9 and TRBJ2-5, with D possibly TRBD2 on 6 matching bases. CDR1 and CDR2 from the germline V gene are SEHNR and FQNEAQ (reference sequence). Trimming took off 2 bases at V and 2 bases at J, with 12 bases between the two ends. The CDR3 is 15 amino acids. Written as DNA, the CDR3 is TGTGCCAGCAGCTTAACGCTTGGGGGGCAAGAGACCCAGTACTTC. Amino acid sequence: CASSLTLGGQETQYF.

The chain links TRBV9 to TRBJ1-1; the D is unclear. Germline V lookup: CDR1 SGDLS, CDR2 YYNGEE. Between the trimmed V and J ends, which lost 4 bases and 0 bases, there was a span of 13 bases. The CDR3 sequence is 15 residues long. CDR3 sequence: CASSPRALLNTEAFF. The DNA of the CDR3 is TGTGCCAGCAGCCCTCGAGCGCTTTTGAACACTGAAGCTTTCTTT.

The chain recombines TRBV9 with TRBJ1-2; D is undetermined. With 6 bases removed from V and 2 bases from J, the gap between germline ends came to 14 bases. CDR3 length equals 14 residues. CDR1 and CDR2 (germline): SGDLS, YYNGEE. The CDR3 region is CASTRGGSNYGYTF. CDR3 in DNA: TGTGCCAGCACGCGGGGAGGATCGAACTATGGCTACACCTTC.

J is TRBJ2-3 and V is TRBV25-1, with 9 bases matching TRBD1. V was pared by 6 bases and J by 6 bases, with 10 bases of the junction left unmatched. The CDR3 sequence is 15 residues long. Germline V gene lookup returns CDR1 MGHDK and CDR2 SYGVNS. This CDR3 is CASSQPGQGGDTQYF. CDR3 sequence (DNA): TGTGCCAGCAGCCAACCGGGACAGGGCGGTGATACGCAGTATTTT.

The V call is TRBV18, the J call TRBJ2-7, with 10 bases aligning to TRBD1. The CDR3 is made up of 16 amino acids. The germline gives CDR1 KGHSH, CDR2 LQKENI. The V and J ends lost 3 bases and 3 bases, in that order; junction bases with no gene match: 8. The CDR3 coding sequence is TGTGCCAGCTCACCGGACCCCCGGGACAGGGGCTACGAGCAGTACTTC. It encodes CASSPDPRDRGYEQYF.